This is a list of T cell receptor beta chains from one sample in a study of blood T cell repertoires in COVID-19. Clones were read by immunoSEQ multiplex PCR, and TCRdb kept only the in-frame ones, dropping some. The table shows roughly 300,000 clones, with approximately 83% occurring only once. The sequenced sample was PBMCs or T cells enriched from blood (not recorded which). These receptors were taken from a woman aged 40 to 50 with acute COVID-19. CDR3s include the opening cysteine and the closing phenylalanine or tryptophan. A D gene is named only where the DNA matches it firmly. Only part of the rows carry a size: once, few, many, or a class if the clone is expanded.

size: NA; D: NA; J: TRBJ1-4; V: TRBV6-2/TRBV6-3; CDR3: CASSYQARGGEKLFF; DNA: TGTGCCAGCAGTTACCAGGCGAGGGGAGGCGAAAAACTGTTTTTT
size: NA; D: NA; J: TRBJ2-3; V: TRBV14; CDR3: CASSQVTGQTDTQYF; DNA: TGTGCCAGCAGCCAAGTTACAGGGCAAACAGATACGCAGTATTTT
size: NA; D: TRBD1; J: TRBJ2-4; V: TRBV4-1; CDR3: CASSFQQGAAKNIQYF; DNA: TGCGCCAGCAGCTTCCAACAGGGGGCCGCCAAAAACATTCAGTACTTC
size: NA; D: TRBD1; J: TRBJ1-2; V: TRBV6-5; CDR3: CASSPGQRRDGYTF; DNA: TGTGCCAGCAGCCCGGGACAGCGACGGGATGGCTACACCTTC
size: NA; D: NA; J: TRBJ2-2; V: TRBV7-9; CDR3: CASSRNGGTGELFF; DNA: TGTGCCAGCAGCCGAAACGGGGGAACCGGGGAGCTGTTTTTT
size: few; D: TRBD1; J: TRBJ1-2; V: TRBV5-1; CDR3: CASSQGAYGYTF; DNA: TGCGCCAGCTCCCAGGGGGCGTATGGCTACACCTTC
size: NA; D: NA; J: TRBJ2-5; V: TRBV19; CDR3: CASSTGETQYF; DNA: TGTGCCAGTAGTACCGGGGAGACCCAGTACTTC
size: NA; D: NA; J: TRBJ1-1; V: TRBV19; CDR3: CASTLGVEAFF; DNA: TGTGCCAGTACCCTCGGGGTTGAAGCTTTCTTT
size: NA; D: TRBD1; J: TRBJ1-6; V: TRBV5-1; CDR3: CASSRTGTGESPLHF; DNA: TGCGCCAGCAGCCGTACCGGGACAGGGGAATCACCCCTCCACTTT
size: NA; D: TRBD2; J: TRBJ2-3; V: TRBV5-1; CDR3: CASSLGTSPSTDTQYF; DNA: TGCGCCAGCAGCTTGGGGACTAGCCCTAGCACAGATACGCAGTATTTT
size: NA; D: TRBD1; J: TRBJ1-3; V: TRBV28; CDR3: CASSSDRVYGNTIYF; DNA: TGTGCCAGCAGCTCCGACAGGGTCTACGGAAACACCATATATTTT
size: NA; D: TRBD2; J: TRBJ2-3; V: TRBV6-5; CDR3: CASSYSEEAGLYTQYF; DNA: TGTGCCAGCAGTTACTCGGAGGAAGCGGGGCTTTATACGCAGTATTTT
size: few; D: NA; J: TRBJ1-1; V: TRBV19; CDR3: CASSGNTEAFF; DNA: TGTGCCAGTAGCGGGAACACTGAAGCTTTCTTT
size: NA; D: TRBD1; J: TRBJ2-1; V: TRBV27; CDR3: CASSFGGQGLNEQFF; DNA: TGTGCCAGCAGTTTCGGGGGACAGGGCTTGAATGAGCAGTTCTTC
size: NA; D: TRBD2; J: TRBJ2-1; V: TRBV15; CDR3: CATSRAPGSSGSTNEQFF; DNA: TGTGCCACCAGCAGAGCCCCTGGATCTAGCGGGAGTACCAATGAGCAGTTCTTC
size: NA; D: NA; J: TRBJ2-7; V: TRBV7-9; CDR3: CASSWGDEQYF; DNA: TGTGCCAGCAGCTGGGGCGACGAGCAGTACTTC
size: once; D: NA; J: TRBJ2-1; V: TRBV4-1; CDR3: CASSQDSSFNEQFF; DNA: TGCGCCAGCAGCCAAGATAGCAGCTTCAATGAGCAGTTCTTC
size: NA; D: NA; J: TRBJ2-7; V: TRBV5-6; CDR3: CASSFEYEQYF; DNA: TGTGCCAGCAGCTTTGAGTACGAGCAGTACTTC
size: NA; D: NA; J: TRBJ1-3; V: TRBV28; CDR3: CASGRGRGSGNTIYF; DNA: TGTGCCAGCGGCCGGGGCAGGGGATCCGGAAACACCATATATTTT
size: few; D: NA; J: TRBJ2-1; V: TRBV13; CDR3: CASSLGTAGWYNEQFF; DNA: TGTGCCAGCAGCCTAGGGACGGCGGGGTGGTACAATGAGCAGTTCTTC
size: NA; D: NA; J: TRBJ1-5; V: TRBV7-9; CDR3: CASSPEGTVFGQPQHF; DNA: TGTGCCAGCAGCCCGGAGGGGACGGTTTTTGGACAGCCCCAGCATTTT
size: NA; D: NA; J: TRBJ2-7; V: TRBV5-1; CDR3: CASSLAVPQVGGEQYF; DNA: TGCGCCAGCAGCTTGGCCGTCCCACAGGTGGGTGGCGAGCAGTACTTC
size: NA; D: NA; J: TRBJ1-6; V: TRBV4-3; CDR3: CASSQDYQTGSSPLHF; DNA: TGCGCCAGCAGCCAAGATTACCAGACAGGTAGTTCACCCCTCCACTTT
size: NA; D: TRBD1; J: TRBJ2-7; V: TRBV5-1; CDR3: CASSRSQGASYEQYF; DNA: TGCGCCAGCAGCCGTTCACAGGGGGCTTCCTACGAGCAGTACTTC
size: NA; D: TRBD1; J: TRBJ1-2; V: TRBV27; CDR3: CASSLVGDRGSLGYGYTF; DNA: TGTGCCAGCAGTTTGGTGGGGGACAGGGGTTCGTTGGGCTATGGCTACACCTTC
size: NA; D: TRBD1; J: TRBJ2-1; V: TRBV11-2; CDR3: CASSPGQLINNEQFF; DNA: TGTGCCAGCAGCCCGGGACAGCTAATCAACAATGAGCAGTTCTTC
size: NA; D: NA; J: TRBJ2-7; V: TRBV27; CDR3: CASSLYHPSDGYEQYF; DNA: TGTGCCAGCAGTTTATACCACCCGAGTGATGGCTACGAGCAGTACTTC
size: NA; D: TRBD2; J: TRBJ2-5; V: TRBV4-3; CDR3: CASSQGLAGGPVWETQYF; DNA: TGCGCCAGCAGCCAAGGACTAGCGGGAGGGCCCGTTTGGGAGACCCAGTACTTC
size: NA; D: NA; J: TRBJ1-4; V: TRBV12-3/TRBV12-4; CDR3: CASSRPGRKLFF; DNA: TGTGCCAGCAGTCGACCGGGTAGAAAACTGTTTTTT
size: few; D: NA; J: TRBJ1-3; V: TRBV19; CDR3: CASSRGASPSGNTIYF; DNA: TGTGCCAGTAGTCGGGGGGCTTCCCCCTCTGGAAACACCATATATTTT
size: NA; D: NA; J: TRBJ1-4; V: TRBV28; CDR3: CASETAINEKLFF; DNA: TGTGCCAGCGAGACAGCAATTAATGAAAAACTGTTTTTT
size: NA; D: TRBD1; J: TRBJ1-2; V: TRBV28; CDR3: CASSWDRYYGYTF; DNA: TGTGCCAGCAGTTGGGACAGGTACTATGGCTACACCTTC
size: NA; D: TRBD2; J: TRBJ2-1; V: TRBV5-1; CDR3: CASSFPSGLAGGNEQFF; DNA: TGCGCCAGCAGCTTCCCGTCCGGGCTAGCGGGGGGGAATGAGCAGTTCTTC
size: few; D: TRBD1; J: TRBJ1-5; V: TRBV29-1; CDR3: CSVDKQGNPDNQPQHF; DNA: TGCAGCGTTGATAAACAGGGGAACCCCGACAATCAGCCCCAGCATTTT
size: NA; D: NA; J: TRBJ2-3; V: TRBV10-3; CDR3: CAVNRAPTDTQYF; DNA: TGTGCCGTCAACAGGGCCCCCACAGATACGCAGTATTTT
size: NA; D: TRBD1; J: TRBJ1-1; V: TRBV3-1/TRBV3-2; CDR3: CASSQAQGTTEAFF; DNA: TGTGCCAGCAGCCAAGCACAGGGGACCACTGAAGCTTTCTTT
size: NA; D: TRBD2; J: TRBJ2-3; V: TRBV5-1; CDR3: CASGTSGISTDTQYF; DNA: TGCGCCAGCGGGACTAGCGGTATTAGCACAGATACGCAGTATTTT
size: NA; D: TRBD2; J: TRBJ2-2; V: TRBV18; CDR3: CASSPGLARTGELFF; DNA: TGTGCCAGCTCACCTGGACTAGCCCGGACCGGGGAGCTGTTTTTT
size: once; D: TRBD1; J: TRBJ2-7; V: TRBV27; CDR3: CASSLRDRPKVYEQYF; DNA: TGTGCCAGCAGTCTCCGGGACAGGCCTAAGGTCTACGAGCAGTACTTC
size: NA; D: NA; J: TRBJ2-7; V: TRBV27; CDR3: CASSLIGWYEGPNEQYF; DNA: TGTGCCAGCAGTTTAATTGGTTGGTATGAGGGCCCGAACGAGCAGTACTTC
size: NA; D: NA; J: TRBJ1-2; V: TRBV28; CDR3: CATWAPYGYTF; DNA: TGTGCCACATGGGCCCCTTATGGCTACACCTTC
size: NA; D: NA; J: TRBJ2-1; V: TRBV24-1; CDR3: CATSDSQGSYNEQFF; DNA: TGTGCCACCAGTGATTCACAGGGATCCTACAATGAGCAGTTCTTC
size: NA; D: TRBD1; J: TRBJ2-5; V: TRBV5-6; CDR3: CASSYRTGGETQYF; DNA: TGTGCCAGCAGCTATCGGACAGGGGGAGAGACCCAGTACTTC
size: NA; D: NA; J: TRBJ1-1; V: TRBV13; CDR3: CASSLPFSNTEAFF; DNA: TGTGCCAGCAGCTTACCTTTCTCTAACACTGAAGCTTTCTTT
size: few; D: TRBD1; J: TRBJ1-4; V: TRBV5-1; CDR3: CASSSRGYGEKLFF; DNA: TGCGCCAGCAGCTCCAGGGGGTACGGGGAAAAACTGTTTTTT
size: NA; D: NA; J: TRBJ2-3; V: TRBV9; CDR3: CASSTRQAPTDTQYF; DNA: TGTGCCAGCAGCACTCGGCAGGCCCCCACAGATACGCAGTATTTT
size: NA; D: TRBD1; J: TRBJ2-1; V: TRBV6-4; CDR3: CASSLDRGTYNEQFF; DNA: TGTGCCAGCAGCCTAGACAGGGGGACTTACAATGAGCAGTTCTTC
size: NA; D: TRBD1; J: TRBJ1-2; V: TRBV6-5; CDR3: CASSFGQGALNGYTF; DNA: TGTGCCAGCAGTTTCGGACAGGGGGCCCTCAATGGCTACACCTTC
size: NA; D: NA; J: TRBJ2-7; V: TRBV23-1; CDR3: CASRKGLVGRQYF; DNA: TGCGCCAGCAGAAAAGGACTCGTGGGGAGGCAGTACTTC
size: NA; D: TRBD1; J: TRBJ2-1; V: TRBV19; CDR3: CASTTGLPRSSYNEQFF; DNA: TGTGCCAGTACGACAGGGCTTCCGAGAAGCTCCTACAATGAGCAGTTCTTC